The entry below describes one T cell receptor (beta chain). The target antigen is unknown. Treatment reported: 19 received Ad26.COV2.S at low or high dose, single or two shots; about 5 received placebo; per-sample allocation not given. Specimen acquisition occurred on day 63 following the initial vaccine or placebo injection. The data derive from a study of Ad26.COV2.S vaccination and SARS-CoV-2 variants. Study-wide context: Donor had been placed in the Ad26.COV2.S arm of the COV1001 trial. Study-wide findings and caveats: Total responses of T cells may have been underestimated by the analyses of TCR breadth and depth. Breadth measured for non-spike TCRs was similar across vaccine and placebo recipients.

This CDR3 region has 12 residues. V dropped 2 bases and J dropped 9 bases, with 14 bases sitting between them. CDR1 and CDR2 (germline): GTSNPN, SVGIG (reference sequence). The assay was immunoSEQ multiplex PCR, and TCRdb's table has in-frame clones only and misses some. In the table there are about 480,000 clones, roughly 85% of which are singletons. The receptor comes from a person between 18 and 60 years old who received the Ad26.COV2.S COVID-19 vaccine or a placebo. This chain uses TRBV30 with TRBJ2-7, with a possible D match to TRBD2 (6 bases). Material: peripheral blood, obtained in a trial of Ad26.COV2.S vaccine versus placebo. The CDR3 loop reads CAWSRGTATQYF. The CDR3 DNA follows: TGTGCCTGGAGTCGAGGGACTGCCACGCAGTACTTC.